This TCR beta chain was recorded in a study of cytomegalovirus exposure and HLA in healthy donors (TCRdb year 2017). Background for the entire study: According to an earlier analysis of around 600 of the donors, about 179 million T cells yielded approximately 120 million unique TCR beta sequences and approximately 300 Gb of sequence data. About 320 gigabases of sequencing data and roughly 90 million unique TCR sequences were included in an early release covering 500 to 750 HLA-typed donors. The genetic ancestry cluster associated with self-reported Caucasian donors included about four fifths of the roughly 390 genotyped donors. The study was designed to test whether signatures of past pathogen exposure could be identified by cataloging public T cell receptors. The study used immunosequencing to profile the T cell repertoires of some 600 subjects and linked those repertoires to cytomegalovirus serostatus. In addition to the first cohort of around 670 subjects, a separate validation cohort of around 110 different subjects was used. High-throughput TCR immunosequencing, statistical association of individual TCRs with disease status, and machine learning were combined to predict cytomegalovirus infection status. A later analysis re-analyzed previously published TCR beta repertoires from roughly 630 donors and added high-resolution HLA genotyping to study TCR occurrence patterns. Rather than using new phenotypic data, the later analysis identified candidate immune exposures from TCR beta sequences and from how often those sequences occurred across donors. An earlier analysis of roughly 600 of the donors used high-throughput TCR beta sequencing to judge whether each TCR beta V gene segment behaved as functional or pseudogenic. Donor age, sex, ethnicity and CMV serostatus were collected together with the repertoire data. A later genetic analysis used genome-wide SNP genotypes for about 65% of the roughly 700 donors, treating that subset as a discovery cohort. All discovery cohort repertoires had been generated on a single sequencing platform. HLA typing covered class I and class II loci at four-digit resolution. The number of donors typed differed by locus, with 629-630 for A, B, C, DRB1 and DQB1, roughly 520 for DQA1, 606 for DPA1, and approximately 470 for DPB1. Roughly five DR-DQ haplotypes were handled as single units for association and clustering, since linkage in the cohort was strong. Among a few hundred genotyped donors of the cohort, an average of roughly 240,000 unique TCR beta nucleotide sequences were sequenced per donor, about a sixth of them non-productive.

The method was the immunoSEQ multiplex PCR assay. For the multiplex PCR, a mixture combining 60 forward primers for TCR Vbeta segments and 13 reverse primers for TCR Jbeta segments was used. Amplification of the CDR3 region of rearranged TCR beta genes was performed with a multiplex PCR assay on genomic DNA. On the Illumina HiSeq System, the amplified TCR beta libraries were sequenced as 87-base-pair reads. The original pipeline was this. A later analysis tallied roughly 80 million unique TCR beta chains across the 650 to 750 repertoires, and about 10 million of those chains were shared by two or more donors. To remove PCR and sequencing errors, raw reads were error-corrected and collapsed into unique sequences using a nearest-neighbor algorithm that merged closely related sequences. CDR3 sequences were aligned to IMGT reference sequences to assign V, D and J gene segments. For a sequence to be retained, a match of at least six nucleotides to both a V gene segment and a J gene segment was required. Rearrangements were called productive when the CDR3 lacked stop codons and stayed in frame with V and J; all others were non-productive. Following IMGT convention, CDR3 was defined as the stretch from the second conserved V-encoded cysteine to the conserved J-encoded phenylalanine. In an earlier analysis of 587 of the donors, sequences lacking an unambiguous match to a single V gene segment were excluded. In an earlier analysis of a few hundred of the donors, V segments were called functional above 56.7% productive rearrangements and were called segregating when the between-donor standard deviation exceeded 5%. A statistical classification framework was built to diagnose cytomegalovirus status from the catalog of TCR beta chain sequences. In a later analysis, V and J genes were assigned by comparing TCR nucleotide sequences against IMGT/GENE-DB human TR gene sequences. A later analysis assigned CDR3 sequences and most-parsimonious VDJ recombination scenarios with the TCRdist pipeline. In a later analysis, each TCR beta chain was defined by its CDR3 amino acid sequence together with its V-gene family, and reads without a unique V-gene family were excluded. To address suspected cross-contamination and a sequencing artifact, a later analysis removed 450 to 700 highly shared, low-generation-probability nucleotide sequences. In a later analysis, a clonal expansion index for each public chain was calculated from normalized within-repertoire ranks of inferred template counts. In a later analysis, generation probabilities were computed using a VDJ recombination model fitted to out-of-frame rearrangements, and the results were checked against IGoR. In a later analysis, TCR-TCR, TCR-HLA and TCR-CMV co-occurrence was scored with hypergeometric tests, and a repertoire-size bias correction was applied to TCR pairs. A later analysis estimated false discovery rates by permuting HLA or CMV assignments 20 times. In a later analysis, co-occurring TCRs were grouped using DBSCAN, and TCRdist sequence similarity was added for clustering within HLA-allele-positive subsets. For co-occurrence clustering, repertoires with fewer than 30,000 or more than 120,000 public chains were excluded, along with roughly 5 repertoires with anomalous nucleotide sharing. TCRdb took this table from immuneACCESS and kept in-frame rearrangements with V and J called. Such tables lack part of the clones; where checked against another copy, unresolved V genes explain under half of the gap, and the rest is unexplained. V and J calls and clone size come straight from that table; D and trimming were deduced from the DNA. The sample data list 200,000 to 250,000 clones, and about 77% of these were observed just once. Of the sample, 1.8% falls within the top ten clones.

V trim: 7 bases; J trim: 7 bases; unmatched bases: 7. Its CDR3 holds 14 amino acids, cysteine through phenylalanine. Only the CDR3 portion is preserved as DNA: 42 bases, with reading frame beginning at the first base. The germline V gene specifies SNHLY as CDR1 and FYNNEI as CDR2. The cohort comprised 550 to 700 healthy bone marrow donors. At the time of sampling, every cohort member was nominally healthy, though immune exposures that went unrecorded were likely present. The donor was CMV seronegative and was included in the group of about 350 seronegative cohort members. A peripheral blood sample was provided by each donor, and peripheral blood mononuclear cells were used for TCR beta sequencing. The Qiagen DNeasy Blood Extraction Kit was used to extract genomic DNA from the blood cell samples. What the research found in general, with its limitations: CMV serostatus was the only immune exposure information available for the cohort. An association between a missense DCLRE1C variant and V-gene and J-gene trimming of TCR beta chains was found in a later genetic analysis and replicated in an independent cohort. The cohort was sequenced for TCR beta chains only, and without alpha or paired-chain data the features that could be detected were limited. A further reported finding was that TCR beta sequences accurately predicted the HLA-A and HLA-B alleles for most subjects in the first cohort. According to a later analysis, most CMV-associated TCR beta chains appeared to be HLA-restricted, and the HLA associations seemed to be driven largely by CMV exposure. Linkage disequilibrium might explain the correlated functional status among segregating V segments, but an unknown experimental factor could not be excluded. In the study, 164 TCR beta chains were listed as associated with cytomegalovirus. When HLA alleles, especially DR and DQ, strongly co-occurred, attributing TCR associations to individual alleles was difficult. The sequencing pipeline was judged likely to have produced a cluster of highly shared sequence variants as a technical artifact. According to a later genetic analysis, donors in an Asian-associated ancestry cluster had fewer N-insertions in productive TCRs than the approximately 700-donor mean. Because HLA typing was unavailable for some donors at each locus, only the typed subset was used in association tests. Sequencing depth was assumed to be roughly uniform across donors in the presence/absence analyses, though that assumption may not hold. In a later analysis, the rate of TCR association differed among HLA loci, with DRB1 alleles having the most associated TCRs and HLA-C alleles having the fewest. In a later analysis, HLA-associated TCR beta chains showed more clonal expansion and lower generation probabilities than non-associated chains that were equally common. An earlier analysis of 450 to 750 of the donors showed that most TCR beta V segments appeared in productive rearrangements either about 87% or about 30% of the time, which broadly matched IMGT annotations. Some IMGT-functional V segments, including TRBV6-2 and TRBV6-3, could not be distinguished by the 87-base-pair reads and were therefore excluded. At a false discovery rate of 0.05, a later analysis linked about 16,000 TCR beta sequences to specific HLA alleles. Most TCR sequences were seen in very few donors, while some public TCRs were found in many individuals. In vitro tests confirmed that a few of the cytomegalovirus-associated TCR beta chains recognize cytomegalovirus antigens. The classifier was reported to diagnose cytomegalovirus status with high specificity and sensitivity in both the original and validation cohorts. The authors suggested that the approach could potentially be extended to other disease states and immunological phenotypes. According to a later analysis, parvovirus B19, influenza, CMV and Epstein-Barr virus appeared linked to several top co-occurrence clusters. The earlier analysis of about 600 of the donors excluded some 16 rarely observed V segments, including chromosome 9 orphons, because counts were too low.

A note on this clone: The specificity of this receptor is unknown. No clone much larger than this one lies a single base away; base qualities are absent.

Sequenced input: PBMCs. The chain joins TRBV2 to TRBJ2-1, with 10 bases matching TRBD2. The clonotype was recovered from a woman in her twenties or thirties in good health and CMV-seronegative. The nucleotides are TGTGCCAGCACAACAACTAGCGGGGAGAATGAGCAGTTCTTC. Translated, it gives CASTTTSGENEQFF.